This T cell receptor (beta chain) was captured in a study of blood T cell repertoires in COVID-19. The overall study: Samples of COVID-19 (acute and convalescent) were obtained from the United States, Italy and Spain. T cells, B-cell-depleted T cells, or PBMCs provided the cDNA or gDNA that served as material.

Two negative PCRs, clearance, or symptom resolution had been documented for recovered Cohort 3 donors. This CDR3 is 18 amino acids long. V was pared by 5 bases and J by 6 bases, with 28 bases between. Per germline, CDR1 LNHDA and CDR2 SQIVND (reference sequence). Authors' processing steps: Counts of nucleated cells, estimated from reference gene primer amplification, were obtained. Profiling relied on immunoSEQ multiplex PCR, and the TCRdb table lists in-frame clones only, not all of them. The D gene and trimming were derived from the DNA, and the V and J assignments and clone size from that table. This sample has approximately 400,000 clones, with 87% found just once.

The genes are TRBV19 and TRBJ1-2, with a tentative D call TRBD1 (5 bases). The specimen was PBMCs or T cells enriched from blood (not recorded which). This sequence originates from a man aged 30 to 45 who had recovered from COVID-19. CDR3 in DNA: TGTGCCAGTAGTTCCCCGGGGGATCCGATTTCAATTACGGATGGCTACACCTTC. Encoded protein: CASSSPGDPISITDGYTF.